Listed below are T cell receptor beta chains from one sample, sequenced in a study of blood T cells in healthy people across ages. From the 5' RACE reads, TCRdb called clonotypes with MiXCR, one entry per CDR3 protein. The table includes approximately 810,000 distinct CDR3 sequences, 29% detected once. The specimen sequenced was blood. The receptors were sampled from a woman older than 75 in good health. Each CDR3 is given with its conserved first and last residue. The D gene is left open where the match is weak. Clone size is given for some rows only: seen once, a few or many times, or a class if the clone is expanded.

CDR3nt: TGCAGTGCTGGAGGGGGGGGGAAATACAATGAGCAGTTCTTC; CDR3aa: CSAGGGGKYNEQFF; v_gene: TRBV20-1; j_gene: TRBJ2-1; d_gene: NA; abundance: NA
CDR3nt: TGTGCCAGCTCAGGGACAATGGGAGAGACCCAGTACTTC; CDR3aa: CASSGTMGETQYF; v_gene: TRBV18; j_gene: TRBJ2-5; d_gene: NA; abundance: NA
CDR3nt: TGCAGCGTTGTAAGCGGGGGGGCGATGAAGACCCAGTACTTC; CDR3aa: CSVVSGGAMKTQYF; v_gene: TRBV29-1; j_gene: TRBJ2-5; d_gene: TRBD2; abundance: many
CDR3nt: TGCAGCGCCCCGGCTGTGCCGTCCGACATCTATGGCTACACCTTC; CDR3aa: CSAPAVPSDIYGYTF; v_gene: TRBV29-1; j_gene: TRBJ1-2; d_gene: NA; abundance: many
CDR3nt: TGTGCCAGCACCCGGGAGAGGGGGCGCGAGGGCTACACCTTC; CDR3aa: CASTRERGREGYTF; v_gene: TRBV6-5; j_gene: TRBJ1-2; d_gene: TRBD1; abundance: many
CDR3nt: TGCAGTGCTAGAGGAGGGCCTAGCGGTTACGAGCAGTACTTC; CDR3aa: CSARGGPSGYEQYF; v_gene: TRBV20-1; j_gene: TRBJ2-7; d_gene: TRBD2; abundance: many
CDR3nt: TGTGCCAGCAGCTTAGTAGGGGGGGGAGCCGATCAGCCCCAGCATTTT; CDR3aa: CASSLVGGGADQPQHF; v_gene: TRBV7-9; j_gene: TRBJ1-5; d_gene: NA; abundance: NA
CDR3nt: TGCGCCAGCTGCCCTGTGGCAGGGGCCACCTACGAGCAGTACTTC; CDR3aa: CASCPVAGATYEQYF; v_gene: TRBV5-1; j_gene: TRBJ2-7; d_gene: NA; abundance: NA
CDR3nt: TGCGCCAGGAGCTGGACACAGAGTTACGAGCAGTACTTC; CDR3aa: CARSWTQSYEQYF; v_gene: TRBV7-9; j_gene: TRBJ2-7; d_gene: NA; abundance: NA
CDR3nt: TGTGCCAGCAGCCGATATGGACAGGGGAATGAGCAGTTCTTC; CDR3aa: CASSRYGQGNEQFF; v_gene: TRBV7-2; j_gene: TRBJ2-1; d_gene: TRBD1; abundance: many
CDR3nt: TGTGCCAGCACCGGGACTAGCGGGGGATCCTACAATGAGCAGTTCTTC; CDR3aa: CASTGTSGGSYNEQFF; v_gene: TRBV7-9; j_gene: TRBJ2-1; d_gene: TRBD2; abundance: many
CDR3nt: TGTGCCAGCAGCGCACAGGGTTCGGGGGCAGGGCATCAGCCCCAGTATTTT; CDR3aa: CASSAQGSGAGHQPQYF; v_gene: TRBV7-2; j_gene: TRBJ2-3; d_gene: NA; abundance: NA
CDR3nt: TGCAGCGCCAGTGTGGGGCCTAACTATGGCTACACCTTC; CDR3aa: CSASVGPNYGYTF; v_gene: TRBV29-1; j_gene: TRBJ1-2; d_gene: NA; abundance: many
CDR3nt: TGCAGTGCTAGACGCCTGAGCGGGGGCGGGGATGAGCAGTTCTTC; CDR3aa: CSARRLSGGGDEQFF; v_gene: TRBV20-1; j_gene: TRBJ2-1; d_gene: TRBD2; abundance: many
CDR3nt: TGTGCCAGCAGCGCCCTCTATGGCTACACCTTC; CDR3aa: CASSALYGYTF; v_gene: TRBV7-9; j_gene: TRBJ1-2; d_gene: NA; abundance: many
CDR3nt: TGCAGCGTTGAACAGAATTACCTCTCTGGAAACACCATATATTTT; CDR3aa: CSVEQNYLSGNTIYF; v_gene: TRBV29-1; j_gene: TRBJ1-3; d_gene: NA; abundance: NA
CDR3nt: TGTGCCAGCAGTGCAAAAAGTAGCGGGGAGACCCAGTACTTC; CDR3aa: CASSAKSSGETQYF; v_gene: TRBV6-1; j_gene: TRBJ2-5; d_gene: TRBD2; abundance: many
CDR3nt: TGTGCCAGCAGTTACCTCTCAGGCCTCAAGGATGGCTACACCTTC; CDR3aa: CASSYLSGLKDGYTF; v_gene: TRBV6-2/TRBV6-3; j_gene: TRBJ1-2; d_gene: NA; abundance: many
CDR3nt: TGTGCCAGCAGCTCCCAGCCGGGTGCGGGGGAGCTGTTTTTT; CDR3aa: CASSSQPGAGELFF; v_gene: TRBV7-2; j_gene: TRBJ2-2; d_gene: NA; abundance: NA
CDR3nt: TGTGCCAGCAGCTTAGCGCGTGCGACTAGCGGGGGGCATGAGCAGTTCTTC; CDR3aa: CASSLARATSGGHEQFF; v_gene: TRBV7-9; j_gene: TRBJ2-1; d_gene: TRBD2; abundance: many
CDR3nt: TGCGCCAGCAGCATGACTAGCGGCATCAACAATGAGCAGTACTTC; CDR3aa: CASSMTSGINNEQYF; v_gene: TRBV5-1; j_gene: TRBJ2-5; d_gene: TRBD2; abundance: NA
CDR3nt: TGTGCCAGCAGCACCGGGAGCCTGGAGGAGCAGTACTTC; CDR3aa: CASSTGSLEEQYF; v_gene: TRBV12-3/TRBV12-4; j_gene: TRBJ2-7; d_gene: NA; abundance: NA
CDR3nt: TGTGCCAGCAGTTACAGCGGGGGGACCTACGAGCAGTTCTTC; CDR3aa: CASSYSGGTYEQFF; v_gene: TRBV28; j_gene: TRBJ2-1; d_gene: TRBD2; abundance: few
CDR3nt: TGTGCCAGCAGTTCCGACAGTTACCATAGCAATCAGCCCCAGCATTTT; CDR3aa: CASSSDSYHSNQPQHF; v_gene: TRBV6-2/TRBV6-3; j_gene: TRBJ1-5; d_gene: NA; abundance: many
CDR3nt: TGCAGTGCCCCGCCGGGACTAGCGGGGGGGCTTGGGGAGACCCAGTACTTC; CDR3aa: CSAPPGLAGGLGETQYF; v_gene: TRBV20-1; j_gene: TRBJ2-5; d_gene: TRBD2; abundance: many
CDR3nt: TGCAGTGCTAGGGTCCCGGCCCCTGTAGCAGATACGCAGTATTTT; CDR3aa: CSARVPAPVADTQYF; v_gene: TRBV20-1; j_gene: TRBJ2-3; d_gene: NA; abundance: NA
CDR3nt: TGTGCCAGCAGTGAGGGGACAGGGAGTTGGACTGAAGCTTTCTTT; CDR3aa: CASSEGTGSWTEAFF; v_gene: TRBV25-1; j_gene: TRBJ1-1; d_gene: TRBD1; abundance: many
CDR3nt: TGCAGTGCCGGGGTGGGCGGGGCAACAAGCTCCTACGAGCAGTACTTC; CDR3aa: CSAGVGGATSSYEQYF; v_gene: TRBV20-1; j_gene: TRBJ2-7; d_gene: NA; abundance: many
CDR3nt: TGTGCCACCAGTGATAGTAGACTCACCGGGGAGCTGTTTTTT; CDR3aa: CATSDSRLTGELFF; v_gene: TRBV24-1; j_gene: TRBJ2-2; d_gene: NA; abundance: few
CDR3nt: TGTGCCAGTAGTATAATGGGGGGAGCTTTCTTT; CDR3aa: CASSIMGGAFF; v_gene: TRBV19; j_gene: TRBJ1-1; d_gene: NA; abundance: NA
CDR3nt: TGTGCCAGCAGCCATGGGGTCCTGGTCGGCCAAGAGACCCAGTACTTC; CDR3aa: CASSHGVLVGQETQYF; v_gene: TRBV4-2; j_gene: TRBJ2-5; d_gene: NA; abundance: many
CDR3nt: TGTGCCAGCAGTGAATTCGAGACCCAGTACTTC; CDR3aa: CASSEFETQYF; v_gene: TRBV2; j_gene: TRBJ2-5; d_gene: NA; abundance: many
CDR3nt: TGTGCCAGCAGCTTAGCGCCGGTAGGGGGCGATCAGCTTGGAGGGACCCAGTTCTTC; CDR3aa: CASSLAPVGGDQLGGTQFF; v_gene: TRBV7-8; j_gene: TRBJ2-1; d_gene: NA; abundance: NA
CDR3nt: TGCGCCAGCAGCCAAGATTCGACGGACAATGAGCAGTTCTTC; CDR3aa: CASSQDSTDNEQFF; v_gene: TRBV4-3; j_gene: TRBJ2-1; d_gene: NA; abundance: many
CDR3nt: TGTGCCAGCAGTTTTGCTCGGACCTATGGCTACACCTTC; CDR3aa: CASSFARTYGYTF; v_gene: TRBV27; j_gene: TRBJ1-2; d_gene: NA; abundance: many
CDR3nt: TGTGCCAGCAGTCATAGACAGGCTAACACTGAAGCTTTCTTT; CDR3aa: CASSHRQANTEAFF; v_gene: TRBV12-3/TRBV12-4; j_gene: TRBJ1-1; d_gene: NA; abundance: NA
CDR3nt: TGTGCCAACAGTGCAAATGAAGATCAGCCCCAGCATTTT; CDR3aa: CANSANEDQPQHF; v_gene: TRBV2; j_gene: TRBJ1-5; d_gene: NA; abundance: NA
CDR3nt: TGTGCCAGCAGTGAAGCACCCGGACAGGGGATTAATGGCTACACCTTC; CDR3aa: CASSEAPGQGINGYTF; v_gene: TRBV2; j_gene: TRBJ1-2; d_gene: TRBD1; abundance: few
CDR3nt: TGCAGCGTTGAAGATCTTGGCAGGGCAAGGGGCTACACCTTC; CDR3aa: CSVEDLGRARGYTF; v_gene: TRBV29-1; j_gene: TRBJ1-2; d_gene: NA; abundance: many
CDR3nt: TGCAGTGCCTATAGCGGGGGCCGATCCTACGAGCAGTACTTC; CDR3aa: CSAYSGGRSYEQYF; v_gene: TRBV20-1; j_gene: TRBJ2-7; d_gene: TRBD2; abundance: NA
CDR3nt: TGCGCCAGCAGTAGACAGGGGGGGAGTACTGAAGCTTTCTTT; CDR3aa: CASSRQGGSTEAFF; v_gene: TRBV10-2; j_gene: TRBJ1-1; d_gene: TRBD1; abundance: few
CDR3nt: TGTGCCAGCAGCTTCCAGCGGGGGGGCCTCGATGAGCAGTTCTTC; CDR3aa: CASSFQRGGLDEQFF; v_gene: TRBV7-2; j_gene: TRBJ2-1; d_gene: TRBD2; abundance: many
CDR3nt: TGCAGTGCTAGAGATCGGAGTCGGAACTATGGCTACACCTTC; CDR3aa: CSARDRSRNYGYTF; v_gene: TRBV20-1; j_gene: TRBJ1-2; d_gene: NA; abundance: many
CDR3nt: TGTGCCAGCAGCTTAGCGCCACAGGGAGGTGAAGCTTTCTTT; CDR3aa: CASSLAPQGGEAFF; v_gene: TRBV7-2; j_gene: TRBJ1-1; d_gene: NA; abundance: few
CDR3nt: TGTGCCAGCAGTTTACAGTTAGCGGGAGTCACCGGGGAGCTGTTTTTT; CDR3aa: CASSLQLAGVTGELFF; v_gene: TRBV12-3/TRBV12-4; j_gene: TRBJ2-2; d_gene: TRBD2; abundance: NA
CDR3nt: TGTGCCTGGAGCCAGGGGCAGTTTAACTATGGCTACACCTTC; CDR3aa: CAWSQGQFNYGYTF; v_gene: TRBV30; j_gene: TRBJ1-2; d_gene: NA; abundance: few
CDR3nt: TGTGCCAGCAGTTCGCTTGATATCCGGGGCCTTAGCGATGAGCAGTTCTTC; CDR3aa: CASSSLDIRGLSDEQFF; v_gene: TRBV28; j_gene: TRBJ2-1; d_gene: NA; abundance: many
CDR3nt: TGTGCCAGCAGCTTAGGTCGGACAGGGGTCTTCACAGATACGCAGTATTTT; CDR3aa: CASSLGRTGVFTDTQYF; v_gene: TRBV11-2; j_gene: TRBJ2-3; d_gene: TRBD1; abundance: many
CDR3nt: TGTGCCAGCAGCGTAGGGGATATCTACGAGCAGTACTTC; CDR3aa: CASSVGDIYEQYF; v_gene: TRBV11-2; j_gene: TRBJ2-7; d_gene: NA; abundance: few
CDR3nt: TGCAGCGTTGTTGAAGGCAATCAGCCCCAGCATTTT; CDR3aa: CSVVEGNQPQHF; v_gene: TRBV29-1; j_gene: TRBJ1-5; d_gene: NA; abundance: once
CDR3nt: TGTGCCAGCAGTTACACGACAGGGGGCAGGTACGAGCAGTACTTC; CDR3aa: CASSYTTGGRYEQYF; v_gene: TRBV6-5; j_gene: TRBJ2-7; d_gene: TRBD1; abundance: NA
CDR3nt: TGCGCCAGCAGCTCCGCGCCAGGGTCAGATACGCAGTATTTT; CDR3aa: CASSSAPGSDTQYF; v_gene: TRBV5-1; j_gene: TRBJ2-3; d_gene: NA; abundance: few